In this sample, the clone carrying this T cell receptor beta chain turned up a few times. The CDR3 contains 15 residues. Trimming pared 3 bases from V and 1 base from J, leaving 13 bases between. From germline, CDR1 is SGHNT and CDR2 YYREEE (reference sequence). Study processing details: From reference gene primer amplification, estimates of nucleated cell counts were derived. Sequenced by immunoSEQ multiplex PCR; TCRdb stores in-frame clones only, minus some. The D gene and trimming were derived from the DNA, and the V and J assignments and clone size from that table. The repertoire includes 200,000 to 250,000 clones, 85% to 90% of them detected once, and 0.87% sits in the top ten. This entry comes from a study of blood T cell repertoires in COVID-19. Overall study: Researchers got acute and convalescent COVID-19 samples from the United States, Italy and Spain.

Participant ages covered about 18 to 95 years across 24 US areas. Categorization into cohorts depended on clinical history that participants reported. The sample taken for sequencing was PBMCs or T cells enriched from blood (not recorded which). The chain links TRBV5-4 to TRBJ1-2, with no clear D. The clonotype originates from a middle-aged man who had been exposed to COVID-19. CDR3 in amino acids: CASSSRVSFNYGYTF. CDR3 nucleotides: TGTGCCAGCAGCTCCCGGGTCTCCTTTAACTATGGCTACACCTTC.